This TCR beta chain was obtained from a study of blood T cell repertoires in COVID-19 (dated by TCRdb to 2020 to 2022). Background on the whole study: Collaborator samples came from the United States, Italy and Spain and covered acute and convalescent phases of COVID-19. The material from the prospective study consisted of cDNA or gDNA derived from T cells, B-cell-depleted T cells, or PBMCs. Subjects who had been exposed to COVID-19, were actively infected with it, or had recovered from it provided the deeply sampled blood TCRbeta repertoires that made up the dataset. The repertoires were released in a freely available public database intended as a resource for research on the immune response to SARS-CoV-2. Samples were obtained from the ongoing ImmuneRACE study (first 160 participants) and from about 1,300 subjects provided by 6 global collaborators. The sample metadata nearly always contained a de-identified subject ID, COVID-19 status, age in years and sex. Where available, HLA class I and class II types were taken from metadata supplied by the sample provider and were not determined by assay-based typing. Broad study findings and their caveats: The amount of clinical and demographic metadata varied by source and participant and was provided uncurated.

The immunoSEQ Assay, a bias-controlled multiplex PCR, was used to amplify TCRbeta CDR3 regions from genomic DNA. As for the original processing: The number of nucleated cells in each sample was estimated from the amplification of reference gene primers within the assay. To quantify the absolute abundance of each unique TCRbeta CDR3 rearrangement, sequence reads were collapsed and filtered. Productive Simpson clonality was computed per sample as the square root of Simpson's diversity index over productive rearrangements. TCRdb limited this immuneACCESS table to in-frame rearrangements with V and J called. A share of clones is missing; checked studies link under half to unresolved V genes, and the rest is unexplained. For V, J and clone size, that table is used; D and trimming come from the DNA. The sample table holds about 97,000 clones, of which 81% were seen once. The ten most abundant clones make up around 4.5% of the sample.

Of note for this clone: Its binding antigen is unknown. No base quality information exists; no much larger clone differs at one position.

Each collaborating institution followed its own protocols to collect whole blood in K2EDTA tubes. For TCRbeta analysis, collaborators shipped samples as frozen whole blood, isolated PBMCs, or DNA extracted from either of those sample types. The clonotype was recovered from a man aged 55 to 70 with acute or convalescent COVID-19. The material sequenced was peripheral blood.

The nucleotides read TGTGCCAGCAGTCACTGGGAGATAGCCAAAAACATTCAGTACTTC. Translated, this is CASSHWEIAKNIQYF. Rearrangement joined TRBV11-3 to TRBJ2-4; TRBD2 is possibly the D segment (5 matching bases). The CDR3, cysteine through phenylalanine, is 15 amino acids long. The only DNA kept is the CDR3, 45 bases in frame from the first base. CDR1 and CDR2 are read off the germline V gene as SGHNT and YENEEA. Trimming removed 6 bases from V and 0 bases from J, leaving 12 bases between the germline ends.